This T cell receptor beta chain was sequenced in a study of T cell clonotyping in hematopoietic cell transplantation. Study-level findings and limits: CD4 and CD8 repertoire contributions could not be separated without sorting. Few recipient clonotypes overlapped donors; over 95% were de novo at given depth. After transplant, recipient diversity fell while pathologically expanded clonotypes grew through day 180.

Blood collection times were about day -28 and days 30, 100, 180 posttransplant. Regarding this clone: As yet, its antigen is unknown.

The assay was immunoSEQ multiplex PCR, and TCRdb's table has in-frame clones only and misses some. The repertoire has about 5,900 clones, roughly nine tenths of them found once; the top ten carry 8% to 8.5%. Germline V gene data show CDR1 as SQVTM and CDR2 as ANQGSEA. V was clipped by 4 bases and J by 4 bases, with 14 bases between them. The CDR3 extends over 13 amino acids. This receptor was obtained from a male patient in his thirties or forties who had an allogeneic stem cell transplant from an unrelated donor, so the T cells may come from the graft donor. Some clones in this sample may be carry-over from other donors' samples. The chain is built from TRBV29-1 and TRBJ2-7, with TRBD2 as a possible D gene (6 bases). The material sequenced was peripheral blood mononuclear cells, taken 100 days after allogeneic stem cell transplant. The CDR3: CSVVTGERYEQYF. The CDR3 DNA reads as TGCAGCGTTGTGACGGGGGAAAGGTACGAGCAGTACTTC.